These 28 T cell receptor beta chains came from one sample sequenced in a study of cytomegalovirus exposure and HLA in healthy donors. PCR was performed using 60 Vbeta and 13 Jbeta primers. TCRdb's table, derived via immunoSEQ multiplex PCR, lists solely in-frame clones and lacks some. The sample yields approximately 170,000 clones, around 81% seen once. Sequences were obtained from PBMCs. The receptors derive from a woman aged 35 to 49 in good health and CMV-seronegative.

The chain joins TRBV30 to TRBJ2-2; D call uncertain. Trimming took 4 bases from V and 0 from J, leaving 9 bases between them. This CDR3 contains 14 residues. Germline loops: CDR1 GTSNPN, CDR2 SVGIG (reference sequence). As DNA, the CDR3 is TGTGCCTGGATGTCGTCAGCGAACACCGGGGAGCTGTTTTTT. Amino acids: CAWMSSANTGELFF.

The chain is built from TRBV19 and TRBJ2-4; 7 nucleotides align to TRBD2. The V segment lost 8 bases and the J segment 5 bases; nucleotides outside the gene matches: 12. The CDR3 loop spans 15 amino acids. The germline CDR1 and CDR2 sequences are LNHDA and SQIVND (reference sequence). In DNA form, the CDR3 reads TGTGCCAGTTCTATAGCGGCCGCGGGGGAAAACATTCAGTACTTC. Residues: CASSIAAAGENIQYF.

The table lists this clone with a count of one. CDR3 sequence: CASAGGPSTDTQYF. CDR3 nucleotides: TGTGCAAGCGCGGGAGGGCCAAGCACAGATACGCAGTATTTT. This rearrangement joins TRBV7-6 to TRBJ2-3, with 9 bases lining up with TRBD2. From germline, CDR1 is SGHVS and CDR2 FNYEAQ. The CDR3 is 14 amino acids.

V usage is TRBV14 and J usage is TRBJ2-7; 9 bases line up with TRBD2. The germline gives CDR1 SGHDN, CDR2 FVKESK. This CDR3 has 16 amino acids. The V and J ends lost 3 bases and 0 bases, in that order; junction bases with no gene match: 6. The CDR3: CASSHGVTSGSYEQYF. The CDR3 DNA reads TGTGCCAGCAGCCACGGTGTGACTAGCGGCTCCTACGAGCAGTACTTC.

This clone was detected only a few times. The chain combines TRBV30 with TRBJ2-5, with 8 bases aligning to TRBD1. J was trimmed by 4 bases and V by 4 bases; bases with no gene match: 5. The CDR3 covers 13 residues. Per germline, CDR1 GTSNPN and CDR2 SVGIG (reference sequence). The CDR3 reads CAWTIQGGETQYF. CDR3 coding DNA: TGTGCCTGGACCATACAGGGGGGAGAGACCCAGTACTTC.

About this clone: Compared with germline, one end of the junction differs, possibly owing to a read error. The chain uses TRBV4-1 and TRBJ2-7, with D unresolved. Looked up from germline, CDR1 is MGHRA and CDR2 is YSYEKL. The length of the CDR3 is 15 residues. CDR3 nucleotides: TGCGCCAGCAGCCCCACTACTCCCGGTTCCTACCAGCAGTACTTC. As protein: CASSPTTPGSYQQYF.

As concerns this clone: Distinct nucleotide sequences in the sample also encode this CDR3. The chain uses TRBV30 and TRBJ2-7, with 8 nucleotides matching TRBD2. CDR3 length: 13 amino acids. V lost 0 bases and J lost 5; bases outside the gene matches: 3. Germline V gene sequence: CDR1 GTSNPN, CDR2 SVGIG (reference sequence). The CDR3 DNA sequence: TGTGCCTGGAGTGTAAAACTAGCGGACGAGCAGTACTTC. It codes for CAWSVKLADEQYF. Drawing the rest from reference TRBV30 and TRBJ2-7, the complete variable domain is SQTIHQWPATLVQPVGSPLSLECTVEGTSNPNLYWYRQAAGRGLQLLFYSVGIGQISSEVPQNLSASRPQDRQFILSSKKLLLSDSGFYLCAWSVKLADEQYFGPGTRLTVT.

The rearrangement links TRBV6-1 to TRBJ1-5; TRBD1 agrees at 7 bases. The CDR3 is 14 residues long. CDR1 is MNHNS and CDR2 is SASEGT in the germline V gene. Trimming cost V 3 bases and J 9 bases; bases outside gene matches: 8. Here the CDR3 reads CASSDLGQFGPQHF. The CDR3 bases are TGTGCCAGCAGTGACCTGGGACAGTTTGGGCCCCAGCATTTT.

The CDR3 spells CASSLARAGGGYTF. DNA for the CDR3: TGTGCCAGCAGCTTAGCGAGGGCAGGTGGTGGCTACACCTTC. The rearrangement uses TRBV7-9 and TRBJ1-2, with D unclear. V shed 0 bases and J shed 7 bases, with 12 bases lying between them. The CDR3 spans 14 residues. Germline values: CDR1 SEHNR, CDR2 FQNEAQ (reference sequence).

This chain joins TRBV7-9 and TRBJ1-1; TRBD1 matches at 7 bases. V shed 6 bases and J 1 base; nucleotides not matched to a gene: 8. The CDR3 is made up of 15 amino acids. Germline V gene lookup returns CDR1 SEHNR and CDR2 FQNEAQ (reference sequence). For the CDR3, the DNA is TGTGCCAGCAGGGGTACAGGGGCCTCGAACACTGAAGCTTTCTTT. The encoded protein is CASRGTGASNTEAFF.

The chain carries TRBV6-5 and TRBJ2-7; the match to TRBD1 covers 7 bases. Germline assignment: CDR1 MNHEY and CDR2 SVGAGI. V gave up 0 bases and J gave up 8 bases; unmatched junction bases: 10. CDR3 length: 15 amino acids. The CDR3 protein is CASSYSTGTATKQYF. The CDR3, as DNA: TGTGCCAGCAGTTACTCGACTGGGACAGCTACGAAGCAGTACTTC.

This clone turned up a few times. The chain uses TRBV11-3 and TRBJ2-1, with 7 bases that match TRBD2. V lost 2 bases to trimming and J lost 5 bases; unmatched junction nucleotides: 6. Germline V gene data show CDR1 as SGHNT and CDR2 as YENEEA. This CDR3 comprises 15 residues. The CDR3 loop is CASSLMGLADNEQFF. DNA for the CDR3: TGTGCCAGCAGCTTAATGGGGCTAGCGGACAATGAGCAGTTCTTC.

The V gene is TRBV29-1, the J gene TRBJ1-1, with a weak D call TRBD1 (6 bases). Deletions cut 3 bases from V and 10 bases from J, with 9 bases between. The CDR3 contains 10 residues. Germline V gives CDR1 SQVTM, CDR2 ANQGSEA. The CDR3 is CSVEDSGAFF. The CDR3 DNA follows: TGCAGCGTTGAGGACAGTGGAGCTTTCTTT.

The DNA for the CDR3 is TGTGCCATCAGTGATGGAGGGGCCAGCTCCTACAATGAGCAGTTCTTC. Protein sequence: CAISDGGASSYNEQFF. The chain uses TRBV10-3 and TRBJ2-1; the D gene is possibly TRBD2 (6 bases). This CDR3 spans 16 amino acids. CDR1 and CDR2 from the germline V gene are ENHRY and SYGVKD. V was pared by 3 bases and J by 0 bases, with 12 bases between.

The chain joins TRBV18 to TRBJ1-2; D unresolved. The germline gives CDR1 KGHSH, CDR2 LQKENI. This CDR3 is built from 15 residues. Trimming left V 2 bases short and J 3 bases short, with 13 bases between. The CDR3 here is CASSPTTGIDYGYTF. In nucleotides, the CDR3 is TGTGCCAGCTCACCAACCACCGGGATTGACTATGGCTACACCTTC.

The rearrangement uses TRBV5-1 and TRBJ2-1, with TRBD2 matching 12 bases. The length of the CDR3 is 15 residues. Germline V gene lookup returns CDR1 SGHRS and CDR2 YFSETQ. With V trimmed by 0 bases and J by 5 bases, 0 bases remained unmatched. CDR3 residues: CASSLGLAGDNEQFF. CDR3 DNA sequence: TGCGCCAGCAGCTTGGGACTAGCGGGGGACAATGAGCAGTTCTTC.

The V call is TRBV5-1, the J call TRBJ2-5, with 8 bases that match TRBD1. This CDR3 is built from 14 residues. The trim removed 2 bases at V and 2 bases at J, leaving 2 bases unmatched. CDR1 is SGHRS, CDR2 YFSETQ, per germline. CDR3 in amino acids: CASSFDRGQETQYF. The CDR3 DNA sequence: TGCGCCAGCAGCTTCGACAGGGGACAAGAGACCCAGTACTTC. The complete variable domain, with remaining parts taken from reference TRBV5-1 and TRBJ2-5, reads KAGVTQTPRYLIKTRGQQVTLSCSPISGHRSVSWYQQTPGQGLQFLFEYFSETQRNKGNFPGRFSGRQFSNSRSEMNVSTLELGDSALYLCASSFDRGQETQYFGPGTRLLVL.

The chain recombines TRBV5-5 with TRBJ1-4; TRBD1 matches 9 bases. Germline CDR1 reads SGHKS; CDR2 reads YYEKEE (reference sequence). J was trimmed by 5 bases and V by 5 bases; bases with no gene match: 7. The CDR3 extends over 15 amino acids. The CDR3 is CASSLSGTGNEKLFF. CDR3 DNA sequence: TGTGCCAGCAGTTTGTCCGGGACAGGGAATGAAAAACTGTTTTTT.

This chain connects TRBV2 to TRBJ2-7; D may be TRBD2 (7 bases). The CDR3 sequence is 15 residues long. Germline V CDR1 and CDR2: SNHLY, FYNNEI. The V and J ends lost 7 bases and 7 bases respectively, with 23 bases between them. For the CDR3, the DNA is TGTGCCAGCATGAGGGGGGGACCCAGAGATGAGGAGCAGTACTTC. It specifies CASMRGGPRDEEQYF.

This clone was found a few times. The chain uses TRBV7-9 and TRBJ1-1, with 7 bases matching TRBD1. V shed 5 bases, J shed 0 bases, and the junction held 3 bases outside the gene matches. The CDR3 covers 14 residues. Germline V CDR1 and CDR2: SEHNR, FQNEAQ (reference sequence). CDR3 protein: CASSPGQVNTEAFF. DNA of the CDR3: TGTGCCAGCAGCCCCGGACAGGTGAACACTGAAGCTTTCTTT.

The CDR3 DNA reads TGTGCCATCGGATCACAGGGGGCGGCAAACTATGGCTACACCTTC. Amino acid sequence: CAIGSQGAANYGYTF. The chain uses TRBV10-3 and TRBJ1-2; 9 bases fit TRBD1. Germline CDR1 is ENHRY and CDR2 is SYGVKD. CDR3 size: 15 residues. With V trimmed by 8 bases and J by 2 bases, 9 bases remained unmatched.

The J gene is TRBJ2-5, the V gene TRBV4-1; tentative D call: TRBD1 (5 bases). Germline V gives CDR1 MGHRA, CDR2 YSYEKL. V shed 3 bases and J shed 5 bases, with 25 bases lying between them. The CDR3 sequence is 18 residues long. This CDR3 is CASSQTQGARPLPETQYF. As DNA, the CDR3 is TGCGCCAGCAGCCAGACGCAAGGGGCCAGGCCTCTCCCGGAGACCCAGTACTTC.

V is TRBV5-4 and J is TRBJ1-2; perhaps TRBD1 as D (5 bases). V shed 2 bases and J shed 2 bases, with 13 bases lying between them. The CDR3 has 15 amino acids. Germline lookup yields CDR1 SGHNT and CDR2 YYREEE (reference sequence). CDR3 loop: CASSFETDRNYGYTF. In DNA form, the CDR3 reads TGTGCCAGCAGCTTTGAAACCGACAGAAACTATGGCTACACCTTC.

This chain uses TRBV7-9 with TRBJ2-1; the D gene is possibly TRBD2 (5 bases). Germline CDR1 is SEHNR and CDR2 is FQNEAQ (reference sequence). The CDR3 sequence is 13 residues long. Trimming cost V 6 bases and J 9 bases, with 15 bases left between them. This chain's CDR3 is CASRSARETEQFF. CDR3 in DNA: TGTGCCAGCAGAAGTGCTAGGGAGACTGAGCAGTTCTTC.

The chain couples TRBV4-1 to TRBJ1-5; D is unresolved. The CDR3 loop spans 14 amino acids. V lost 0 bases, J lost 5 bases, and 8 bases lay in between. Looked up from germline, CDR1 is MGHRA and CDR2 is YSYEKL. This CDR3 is CASSQELRDQPQHF. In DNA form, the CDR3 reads TGCGCCAGCAGCCAAGAACTGCGCGATCAGCCCCAGCATTTT.

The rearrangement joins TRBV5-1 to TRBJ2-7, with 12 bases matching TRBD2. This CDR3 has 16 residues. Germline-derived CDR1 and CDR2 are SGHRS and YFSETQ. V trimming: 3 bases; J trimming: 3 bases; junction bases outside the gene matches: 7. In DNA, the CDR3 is TGCGCCAGCAGCTGGGGACTAGCGGGCCTTGACTACGAGCAGTACTTC. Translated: CASSWGLAGLDYEQYF. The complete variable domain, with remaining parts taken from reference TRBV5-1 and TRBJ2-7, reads KAGVTQTPRYLIKTRGQQVTLSCSPISGHRSVSWYQQTPGQGLQFLFEYFSETQRNKGNFPGRFSGRQFSNSRSEMNVSTLELGDSALYLCASSWGLAGLDYEQYFGPGTRLTVT.

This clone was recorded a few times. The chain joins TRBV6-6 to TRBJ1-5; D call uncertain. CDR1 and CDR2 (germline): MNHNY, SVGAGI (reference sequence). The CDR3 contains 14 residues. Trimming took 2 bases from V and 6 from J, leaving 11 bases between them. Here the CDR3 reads CASSYGQEGQPQHF. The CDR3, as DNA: TGTGCCAGCAGTTACGGGCAGGAGGGTCAGCCCCAGCATTTT.

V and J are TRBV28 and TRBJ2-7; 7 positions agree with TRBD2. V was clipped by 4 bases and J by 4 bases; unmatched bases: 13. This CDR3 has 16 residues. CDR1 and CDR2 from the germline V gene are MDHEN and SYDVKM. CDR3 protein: CASSSAYRAGLYEQYF. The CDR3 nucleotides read TGTGCCAGCAGTTCAGCTTACCGAGCGGGACTATACGAGCAGTACTTC.